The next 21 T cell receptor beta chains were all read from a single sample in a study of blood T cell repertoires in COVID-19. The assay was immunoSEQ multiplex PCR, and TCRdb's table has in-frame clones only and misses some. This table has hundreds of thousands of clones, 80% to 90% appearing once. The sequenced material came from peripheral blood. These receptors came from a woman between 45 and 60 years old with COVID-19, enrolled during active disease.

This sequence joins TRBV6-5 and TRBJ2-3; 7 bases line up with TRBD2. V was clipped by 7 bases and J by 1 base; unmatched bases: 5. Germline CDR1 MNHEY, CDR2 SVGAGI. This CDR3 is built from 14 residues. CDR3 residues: CASNPGGGTDTQYF. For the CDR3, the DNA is TGTGCCAGCAACCCGGGGGGTGGCACAGATACGCAGTATTTT.

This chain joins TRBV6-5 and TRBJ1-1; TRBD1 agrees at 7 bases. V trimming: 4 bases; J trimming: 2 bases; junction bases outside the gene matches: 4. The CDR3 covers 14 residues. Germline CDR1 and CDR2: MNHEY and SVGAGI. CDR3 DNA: TGTGCCAGCAGTTTAGACAGGGCTAACACTGAAGCTTTCTTT. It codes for CASSLDRANTEAFF.

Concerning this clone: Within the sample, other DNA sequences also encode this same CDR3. CDR3 protein: CATSGTVQETQYF. The DNA for the CDR3 is TGTGCCACCAGTGGTACAGTCCAAGAGACCCAGTACTTC. V is TRBV24-1 and J is TRBJ2-5; D is unresolved. Germline CDR1 KGHDR, CDR2 SFDVKD. CDR3 length: 13 residues. Trimming removed 5 bases from V and 1 base from J, with 7 bases in between.

The CDR3 is CASSSTRGNYGYTF. CDR3 nucleotide sequence: TGTGCCAGCAGTTCAACCCGGGGGAACTATGGCTACACCTTC. The chain uses TRBV6-5 and TRBJ1-2; weak D call: TRBD1 (5 bases). Germline CDR1 is MNHEY and CDR2 is SVGAGI. The length of the CDR3 is 14 residues. The germline V and J ends were trimmed by 4 bases and 2 bases, with 11 bases remaining between them.

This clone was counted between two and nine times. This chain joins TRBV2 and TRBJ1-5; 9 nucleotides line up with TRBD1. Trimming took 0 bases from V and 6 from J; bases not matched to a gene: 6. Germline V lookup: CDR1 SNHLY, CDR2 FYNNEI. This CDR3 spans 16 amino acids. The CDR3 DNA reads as TGTGCCAGCAGTGAAGCGACGGGACAGGGTAGTCAGCCCCAGCATTTT. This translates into CASSEATGQGSQPQHF.

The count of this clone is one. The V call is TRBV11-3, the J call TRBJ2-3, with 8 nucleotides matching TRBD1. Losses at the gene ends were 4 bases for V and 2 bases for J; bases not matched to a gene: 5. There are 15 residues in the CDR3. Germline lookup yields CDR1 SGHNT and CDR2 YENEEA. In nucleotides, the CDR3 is TGTGCCAGCAGCTCGACAGGGGCTGACACAGATACGCAGTATTTT. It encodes CASSSTGADTDTQYF.

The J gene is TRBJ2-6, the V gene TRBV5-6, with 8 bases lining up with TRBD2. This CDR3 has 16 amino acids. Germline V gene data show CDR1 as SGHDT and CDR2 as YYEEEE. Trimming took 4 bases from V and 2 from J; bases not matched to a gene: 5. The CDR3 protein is CASSPGLVAGANVLTF. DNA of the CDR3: TGTGCCAGCAGCCCGGGACTAGTGGCTGGGGCCAACGTCCTGACTTTC. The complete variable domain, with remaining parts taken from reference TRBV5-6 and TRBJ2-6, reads DAGVTQSPTHLIKTRGQQVTLRCSPKSGHDTVSWYQQALGQGPQFIFQYYEEEERQRGNFPDRFSGHQFPNYSSELNVNALLLGDSALYLCASSPGLVAGANVLTFGAGSRLTVL.

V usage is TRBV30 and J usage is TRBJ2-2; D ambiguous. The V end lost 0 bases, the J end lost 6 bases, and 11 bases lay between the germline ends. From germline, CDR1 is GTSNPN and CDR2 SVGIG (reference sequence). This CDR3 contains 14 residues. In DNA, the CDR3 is TGTGCCTGGAGTGTAGGCCCCAGCGCCGGGGAGCTGTTTTTT. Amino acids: CAWSVGPSAGELFF. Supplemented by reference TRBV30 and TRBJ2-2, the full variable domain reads SQTIHQWPATLVQPVGSPLSLECTVEGTSNPNLYWYRQAAGRGLQLLFYSVGIGQISSEVPQNLSASRPQDRQFILSSKKLLLSDSGFYLCAWSVGPSAGELFFGEGSRLTVL.

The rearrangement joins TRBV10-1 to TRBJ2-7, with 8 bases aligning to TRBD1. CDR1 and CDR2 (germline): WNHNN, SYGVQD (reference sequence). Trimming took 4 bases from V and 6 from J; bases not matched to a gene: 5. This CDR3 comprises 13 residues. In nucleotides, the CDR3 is TGCGCCAGCAGTGTCAGGGGGCCTGGCGAGCAGTACTTC. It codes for CASSVRGPGEQYF.

The CDR3 nucleotides read TGTGCCATCAGTGAGTCAGGTAGCGGGAGGCCCTACAATGAGCAGTTCTTC. Its protein is CAISESGSGRPYNEQFF. The chain recombines TRBV10-3 with TRBJ2-1, with TRBD2 matching over 10 bases. The germline V gene encodes CDR1 ENHRY and CDR2 SYGVKD. After removal of 0 bases from V and 2 bases from J, the junction contained 4 bases not matched to a gene. The CDR3 spans 17 residues.

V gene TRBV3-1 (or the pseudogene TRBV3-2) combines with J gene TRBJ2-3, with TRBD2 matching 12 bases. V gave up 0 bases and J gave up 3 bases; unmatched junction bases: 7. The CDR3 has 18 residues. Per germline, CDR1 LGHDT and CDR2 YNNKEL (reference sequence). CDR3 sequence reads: CASSQEGRLAGVTDTQYF. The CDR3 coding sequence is TGTGCCAGCAGCCAAGAGGGGAGACTAGCGGGAGTAACAGATACGCAGTATTTT.

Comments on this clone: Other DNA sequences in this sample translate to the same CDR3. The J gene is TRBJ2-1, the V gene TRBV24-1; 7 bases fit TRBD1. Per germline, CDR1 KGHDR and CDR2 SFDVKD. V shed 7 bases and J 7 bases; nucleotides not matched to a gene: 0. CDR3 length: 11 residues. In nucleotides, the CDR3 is TGTGCCACCAGCAGGGGGAATGAGCAGTTCTTC. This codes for CATSRGNEQFF.

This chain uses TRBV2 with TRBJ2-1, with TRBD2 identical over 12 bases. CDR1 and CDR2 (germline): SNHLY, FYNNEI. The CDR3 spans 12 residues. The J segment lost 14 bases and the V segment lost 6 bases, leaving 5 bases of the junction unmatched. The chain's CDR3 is CASRLTSGRKFF. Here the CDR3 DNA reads TGTGCCAGCAGGCTTACTAGCGGGAGGAAGTTCTTC.

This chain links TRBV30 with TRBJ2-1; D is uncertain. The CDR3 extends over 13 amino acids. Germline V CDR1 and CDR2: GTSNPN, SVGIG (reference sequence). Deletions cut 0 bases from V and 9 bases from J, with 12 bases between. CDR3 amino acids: CAWSVGSPGEQFF. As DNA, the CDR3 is TGTGCCTGGAGTGTAGGTAGCCCTGGTGAGCAGTTCTTC. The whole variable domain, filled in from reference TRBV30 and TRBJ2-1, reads SQTIHQWPATLVQPVGSPLSLECTVEGTSNPNLYWYRQAAGRGLQLLFYSVGIGQISSEVPQNLSASRPQDRQFILSSKKLLLSDSGFYLCAWSVGSPGEQFFGPGTRLTVL.

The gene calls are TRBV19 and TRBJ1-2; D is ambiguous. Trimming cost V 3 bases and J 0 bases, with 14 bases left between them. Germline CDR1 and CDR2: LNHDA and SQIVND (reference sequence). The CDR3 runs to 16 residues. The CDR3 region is CASSIGPGSSNYGYTF. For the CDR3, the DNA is TGTGCCAGTAGTATTGGTCCAGGCTCTTCTAACTATGGCTACACCTTC.

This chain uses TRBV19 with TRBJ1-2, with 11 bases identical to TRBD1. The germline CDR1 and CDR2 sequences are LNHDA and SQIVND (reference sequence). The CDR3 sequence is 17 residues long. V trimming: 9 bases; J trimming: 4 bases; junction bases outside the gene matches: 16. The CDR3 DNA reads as TGTGCCAGCATCGGTGCCCCGATCGGACAGGGGGCCTATGGCTACACCTTC. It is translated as CASIGAPIGQGAYGYTF.

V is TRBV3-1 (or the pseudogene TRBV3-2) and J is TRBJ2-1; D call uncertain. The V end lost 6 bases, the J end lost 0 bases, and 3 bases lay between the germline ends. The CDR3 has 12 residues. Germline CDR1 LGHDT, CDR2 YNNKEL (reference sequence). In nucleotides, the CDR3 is TGTGCCAGCAGACACTCCTACAATGAGCAGTTCTTC. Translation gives CASRHSYNEQFF.

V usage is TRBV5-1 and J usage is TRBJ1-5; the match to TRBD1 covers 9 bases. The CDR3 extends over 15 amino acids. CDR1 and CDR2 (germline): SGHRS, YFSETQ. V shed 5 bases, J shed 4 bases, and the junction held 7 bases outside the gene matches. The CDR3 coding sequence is TGCGCCAGCAGTCCTGACAGGGGGGAGAATCAGCCCCAGCATTTT. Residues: CASSPDRGENQPQHF.

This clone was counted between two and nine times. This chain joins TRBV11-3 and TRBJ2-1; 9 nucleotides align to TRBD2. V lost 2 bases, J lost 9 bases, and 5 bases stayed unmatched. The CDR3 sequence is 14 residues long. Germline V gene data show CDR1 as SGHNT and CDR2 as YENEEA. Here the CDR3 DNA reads TGTGCCAGCAGCTTACTTAGCGGGAGTGCTGAGCAGTTCTTC. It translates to CASSLLSGSAEQFF.

CDR3 residues: CASMRWEGPNEQYF. The CDR3 coding sequence is TGTGCCAGCATGAGGTGGGAGGGCCCCAACGAGCAGTACTTC. The rearrangement links TRBV6-5 to TRBJ2-7; 7 bases fit TRBD2. Germline trimming cut 7 bases from V and 5 bases from J; bases unmatched to any gene: 11. Germline V lookup: CDR1 MNHEY, CDR2 SVGAGI. The CDR3 loop spans 14 amino acids.

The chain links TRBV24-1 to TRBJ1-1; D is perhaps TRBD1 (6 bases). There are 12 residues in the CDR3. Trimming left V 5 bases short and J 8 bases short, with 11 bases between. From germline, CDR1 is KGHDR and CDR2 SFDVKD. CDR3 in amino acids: CATSGTQGEAFF. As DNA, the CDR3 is TGTGCCACCAGTGGTACACAGGGAGAAGCTTTCTTT.